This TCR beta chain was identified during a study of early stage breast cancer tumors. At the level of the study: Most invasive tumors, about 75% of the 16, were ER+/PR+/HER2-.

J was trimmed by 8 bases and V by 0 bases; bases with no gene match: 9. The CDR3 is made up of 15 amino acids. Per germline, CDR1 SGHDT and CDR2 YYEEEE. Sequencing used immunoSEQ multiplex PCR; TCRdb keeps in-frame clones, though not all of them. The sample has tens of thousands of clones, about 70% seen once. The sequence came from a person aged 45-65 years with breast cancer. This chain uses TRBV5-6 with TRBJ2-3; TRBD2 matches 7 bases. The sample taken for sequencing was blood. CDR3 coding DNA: TGTGCCAGCAGCTTGGGGGACGCAGGGAGGGGTACGCAGTATTTT. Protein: CASSLGDAGRGTQYF.